This T cell receptor (beta chain) comes out of a study of CD8 T cells in ankylosing spondylitis. Study-level results: Typical of ankylosing spondylitis blood, it appeared, was a TCR beta motif of 7 or 8 highly homologous variants. Researchers reportedly found disease-linked clones significantly enriched in matched ankylosing spondylitis synovial fluid. In peripheral blood, disease-linked CD8+ clones occurred at relatively low frequencies.

V was pared by 3 bases and J by 3 bases, with 8 bases between. The CDR3 loop spans 13 amino acids. Per germline, CDR1 KGHSH and CDR2 LQKENI. Each CDR3 protein gets one entry after TCRdb re-called the 5' RACE reads with MiXCR. The sample lists over 200,000 distinct CDR3 sequences; approximately 16% were seen once. For this clonotype: Antigen unknown.

The J gene is TRBJ2-5, the V gene TRBV18; D is unresolved. Sequenced input: blood, either unsorted or a sorted T cell fraction (not recorded which). This sequence was found in a male donor with ankylosing spondylitis. The CDR3: CASSPEEKETQYF. The CDR3 DNA follows: TGTGCCAGCTCACCGGAAGAGAAAGAGACCCAGTACTTC. The entire variable domain, with the rest obtained from reference TRBV18 and TRBJ2-5, is as follows: NAGVMQNPRHLVRRRGQEARLRCSPMKGHSHVYWYRQLPEEGLKFMVYLQKENIIDESGMPKERFSAEFPKEGPSILRIQQVVRGDSAAYFCASSPEEKETQYFGPGTRLLVL.